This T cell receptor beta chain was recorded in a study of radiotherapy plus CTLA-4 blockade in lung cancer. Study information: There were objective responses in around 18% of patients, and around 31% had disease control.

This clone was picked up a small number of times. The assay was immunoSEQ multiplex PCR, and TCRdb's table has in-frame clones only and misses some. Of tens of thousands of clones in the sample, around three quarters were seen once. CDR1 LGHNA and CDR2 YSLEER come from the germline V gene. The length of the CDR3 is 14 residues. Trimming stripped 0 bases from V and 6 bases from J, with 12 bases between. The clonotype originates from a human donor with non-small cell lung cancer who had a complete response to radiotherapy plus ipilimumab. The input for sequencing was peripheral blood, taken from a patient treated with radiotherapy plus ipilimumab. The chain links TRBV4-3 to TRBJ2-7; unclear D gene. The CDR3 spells CASSQDSTMVEQYF. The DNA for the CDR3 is TGCGCCAGCAGCCAAGACAGTACGATGGTCGAGCAGTACTTC.